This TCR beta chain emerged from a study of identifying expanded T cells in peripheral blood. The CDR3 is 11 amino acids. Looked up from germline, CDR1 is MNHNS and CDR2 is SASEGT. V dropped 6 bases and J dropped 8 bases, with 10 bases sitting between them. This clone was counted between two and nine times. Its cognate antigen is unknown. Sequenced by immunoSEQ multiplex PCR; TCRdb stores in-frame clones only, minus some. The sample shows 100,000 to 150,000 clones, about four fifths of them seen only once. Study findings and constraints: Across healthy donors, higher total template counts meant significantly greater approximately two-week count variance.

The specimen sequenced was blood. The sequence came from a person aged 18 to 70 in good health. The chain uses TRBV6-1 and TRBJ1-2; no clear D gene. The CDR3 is CASSPSRGYTF. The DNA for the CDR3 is TGTGCCAGCAGCCCGTCCAGGGGCTACACCTTC.